These 14 T cell receptor beta chains originate from one sample sequenced in a study of T-cell reconstitution after alpha-beta-depleted transplantation in children. Molecular barcoding with unique molecular identifiers was used for the TCRbeta library. TCRdb processed the PCR reads anew with MiXCR; each CDR3 protein has one entry. The sample holds about 350,000 distinct CDR3 sequences, roughly 16% seen once. Sequenced material: PBMCs, mostly from graft donor cells, taken 360 days after TCRalphabeta/CD19-depleted stem cell transplant. These receptors were collected from a male patient between 2 and 10 years old who had a stem cell transplant for acute lymphoblastic leukemia, so the T cells may come from the graft donor.

V is TRBV4-3 and J is TRBJ2-2; weak D call: TRBD1 (6 bases). CDR3 length: 15 residues. Germline lookup yields CDR1 LGHNA and CDR2 YSLEER. V lost 4 bases, J lost 3 bases, and 12 bases lay in between. The CDR3 DNA follows: TGCGCCAGCAGCCCTGGGGACACTCACACCGGGGAGCTGTTTTTT. Translated, it gives CASSPGDTHTGELFF.

The table lists this clonotype with a few counts. This chain uses TRBV15 with TRBJ2-1; 14 bases align to TRBD2. CDR3 length: 20 residues. In germline, CDR1 is LNHNV, CDR2 YYDKDF (reference sequence). J was trimmed by 7 bases and V by 1 base; bases with no gene match: 15. The CDR3 DNA reads TGTGCCACCAGCAGAGCGTGGAGCGGGACTAGCGGGAGCTGGCGAAATGAGCAGTTCTTC. It encodes CATSRAWSGTSGSWRNEQFF. Full variable domain (remainder filled in from reference TRBV15 and TRBJ2-1): DAMVIQNPRYQVTQFGKPVTLSCSQTLNHNVMYWYQQKSSQAPKLLFHYYDKDFNNEADTPDNFQSRRPNTSFCFLDIRSPGLGDTAMYLCATSRAWSGTSGSWRNEQFFGPGTRLTVL.

There are many counts of this clonotype. This chain links TRBV4-3 with TRBJ1-3; D is unclear. V was clipped by 0 bases and J by 2 bases, with 8 bases between them. Germline V gene data show CDR1 as LGHNA and CDR2 as YSLEER. CDR3 length: 15 residues. Written as DNA, the CDR3 is TGCGCCAGCAGCCAAGATGTCGGTCCTGGAAACACCATATATTTT. Encoded protein: CASSQDVGPGNTIYF.

The rearrangement joins TRBV4-1 to TRBJ2-7, with D perhaps TRBD2 (6 bases). The germline V gene has CDR1 MGHRA and CDR2 YSYEKL. Trimming took off 0 bases at V and 7 bases at J, with 10 bases between the two ends. The CDR3 loop spans 13 amino acids. Here the CDR3 DNA reads TGCGCCAGCAGCCAAGATGGAGGGCTTGAGCAGTACTTC. This translates into CASSQDGGLEQYF.

This clonotype was observed a single time. The missing conserved phenylalanine or tryptophan at the end of this CDR3 makes a read error likely. The chain has TRBV4-2 and TRBJ1-5, with 10 bases lining up with TRBD1. Germline CDR1 LGHNA, CDR2 YNFKEQ. CDR3 size: 20 residues. V shed 0 bases and J 6 bases; nucleotides not matched to a gene: 17. The CDR3 DNA reads as TGTGCCAGCAGCCAAGATCGGAAGACAGGGGGCTCCCGGAGCGGTCAGCCCCAGCATTGT. As protein: CASSQDRKTGGSRSGQPQHC.

This clonotype occurred many times. V is TRBV27 and J is TRBJ1-5; no definite D call. Trimming shortened V by 3 bases and J by 6 bases, and 12 bases separated the two germline ends. The CDR3 length is 14 residues. From germline, CDR1 is MNHEY and CDR2 SMNVEV (reference sequence). The CDR3 reads CASSFRAQSQPQHF. The CDR3 coding sequence is TGTGCCAGCAGTTTCCGGGCGCAGAGTCAGCCCCAGCATTTT.

The chain is built from TRBV6-2 or TRBV6-3 and TRBJ2-1; 7 bases are shared with TRBD1. The germline V gene has CDR1 MNHEY and CDR2 SVGEGT. CDR3 length equals 18 residues. Germline trimming cut 0 bases from V and 7 bases from J; bases unmatched to any gene: 15. In DNA form, the CDR3 reads TGTGCCAGCAGTTACTCGCCTGAACAGGGGTATCATAGGAATGAGCAGTTCTTC. The encoded protein is CASSYSPEQGYHRNEQFF.

This clonotype was counted between two and nine times. This chain links TRBV4-3 with TRBJ1-6, with 7 positions matching TRBD1. V gave up 1 base and J gave up 7 bases; unmatched junction bases: 4. CDR1 and CDR2 from the germline V gene are LGHNA and YSLEER. This CDR3 has 15 amino acids. The CDR3 region has the DNA TGCGCCAGCAGCCAAGCGACAGGGCGGAATTCACCCCTCCACTTT. Translation: CASSQATGRNSPLHF.

This clonotype was detected only a few times. The chain couples TRBV4-2 to TRBJ2-7; 8 bases map to TRBD2. With 2 bases clipped from V and 2 bases from J, the junction kept 5 bases outside the gene matches. Germline V gene sequence: CDR1 LGHNA, CDR2 YNFKEQ. The CDR3 totals 15 residues. CDR3: CASSQPTSGPYEQYF. In DNA form, the CDR3 reads TGTGCCAGCAGCCAACCCACTAGCGGCCCCTACGAGCAGTACTTC.

The chain has TRBV6-2 or TRBV6-3 and TRBJ1-1; 8 positions match TRBD1. Germline assignment: CDR1 MNHEY and CDR2 SVGEGT. Trimming removed 2 bases from V and 8 bases from J; junction bases left unmatched: 4. CDR3 length: 13 amino acids. The DNA for the CDR3 is TGTGCCAGCAGTTACCTCGGGACAGGCGAAGCTTTCTTT. It codes for CASSYLGTGEAFF.

The genes are TRBV5-1 and TRBJ1-2; 7 bases fit TRBD1. The germline V gene has CDR1 SGHRS and CDR2 YFSETQ. V lost 3 bases to trimming and J lost 2 bases; unmatched junction nucleotides: 1. This CDR3 has 13 amino acids. DNA of the CDR3: TGCGCCAGCAGCTCGACAGGGAACTATGGCTACACCTTC. As protein: CASSSTGNYGYTF.

The chain recombines TRBV12-3 or TRBV12-4 with TRBJ1-5, with a tentative D call TRBD1 (6 bases). The CDR3 runs to 13 residues. V was clipped by 4 bases and J by 5 bases, with 9 bases between them. In nucleotides, the CDR3 is TGTGCCAGCAGTTCGACAGGTTATCAGCCCCAGCATTTT. Translated: CASSSTGYQPQHF.

This clonotype appeared a few times. The J gene is TRBJ2-3, the V gene TRBV12-3 or TRBV12-4; 9 bases map to TRBD2. This CDR3 has 14 amino acids. With 6 bases clipped from V and 5 bases from J, the junction kept 6 bases outside the gene matches. The CDR3 is CASSRSGRGDTQYF. DNA for the CDR3: TGTGCCAGCAGCCGTAGCGGGAGAGGAGATACGCAGTATTTT.

This clonotype came up a few times. V is TRBV5-6 and J is TRBJ2-7; 7 bases are a match to TRBD2. V trimming: 0 bases; J trimming: 3 bases; junction bases outside the gene matches: 3. This CDR3 comprises 14 residues. CDR1 and CDR2 (germline): SGHDT, YYEEEE. The CDR3, as DNA: TGTGCCAGCAGCTTGGTGTCGGGAGGCTACGAGCAGTACTTC. Translating it yields CASSLVSGGYEQYF.